This is a list of T cell receptor beta chains from one sample in a study of blood T cell repertoires in COVID-19. Produced via immunoSEQ multiplex PCR; TCRdb's table is partial and in-frame only. The sample comprises approximately 180,000 clones, over 75% of which are singletons, and 11% rests with the top ten. The sample taken for sequencing was peripheral blood. The receptor set was obtained from a human donor with active or convalescent COVID-19. The donor label of this sample is uncertain. The CDR3 runs from the conserved cysteine through the conserved F or W. D genes are given only for firm matches. Not all rows give a size; the values are once, few, many and, for expanded clones, a class.

j_gene,d_gene,v_gene,abundance,CDR3nt,CDR3aa
TRBJ1-1,.,TRBV19,.,TGTGCCAGTAGTACGAGGGTAACAATGGAAGCTTTCTTT,CASSTRVTMEAFF
TRBJ2-2,TRBD1,TRBV5-1,.,TGCGCCAGCAGCCCCGGGACAGGGAGGAACGGGGAGCTGTTTTTT,CASSPGTGRNGELFF
TRBJ1-2,.,TRBV9,.,TGTGCCAGCAGCGGTTCTCGGGGGGAGGTGCGGGGCTACACCTTC,CASSGSRGEVRGYTF
TRBJ2-7,.,TRBV5-1,.,TGCGCCAGCAGCTTGGTCGGGAGTATCGACGAGCAGTACTTC,CASSLVGSIDEQYF
TRBJ2-1,TRBD2,TRBV10-1,.,TGCGCCAGCAGCAGGACTAGCGGAAACAATGAGCAGTTCTTC,CASSRTSGNNEQFF
TRBJ2-7,.,TRBV19,.,TGTGCCAGTAGCAGCGGAGGGGGCCTCGGGCGCGAGCAGTACTTC,CASSSGGGLGREQYF
TRBJ1-1,.,TRBV18,.,TGTGCCAGCTCACCAGGGGCGCCGCGGTGGGACACTGAAGCTTTCTTT,CASSPGAPRWDTEAFF
TRBJ1-1,TRBD1,TRBV29-1,.,TGCAGCGTTCACAGGGGGCTTCTAGCTTTCTTT,CSVHRGLLAFF
TRBJ2-7,TRBD2,TRBV24-1,.,TGTGCCACCAGTGACCGAACTAGCGGGAGGATGAACGAGCAGTACTTC,CATSDRTSGRMNEQYF
TRBJ2-7,.,TRBV27,.,TGTGCCAGCAGTTCGTCGCCTCGGACAGACCAGTACTTC,CASSSSPRTDQYF
TRBJ1-3,.,TRBV19,few,TGTGCCAGTAATCCAGGGCGGAGTGGAAACACCATATATTTT,CASNPGRSGNTIYF
TRBJ2-2,TRBD2,TRBV15,.,TGTGCCACAAAGCGGGGGGGCTTTTCCCGATTGAACACCGGGGAGCTGTTTTTT,CATKRGGFSRLNTGELFF
TRBJ1-5,.,TRBV5-1,.,TGCGCCAGCAGCCCACAGGGATTTAGCAATCAGCCCCAGCATTTT,CASSPQGFSNQPQHF
TRBJ2-1,TRBD2,TRBV10-3,once,TGTGCCGGGGGGGAGACTTTAACCTACAATGAGCAGTTCTTC,CAGGETLTYNEQFF
TRBJ1-2,.,TRBV27,.,TGTGCCAGCAGTCCCCTGGGAGCCTATTTATATGGCTACACCTTC,CASSPLGAYLYGYTF
TRBJ2-7,.,TRBV19,.,TGTGCCAGTAGTATAGTTCTAGGACACCCCTCCTACGAGCAGTACTTC,CASSIVLGHPSYEQYF
TRBJ1-1,.,TRBV25-1,.,TGTGCCAGCAGTGAATATGGGGGCAGGAGTGAGAACACTGAAGCTTTCTTT,CASSEYGGRSENTEAFF
TRBJ1-1,TRBD1,TRBV19,.,TGTGCCAGTAGTAAGGACAGGTCTTTCACTGAAGCTTTCTTT,CASSKDRSFTEAFF
TRBJ2-1,TRBD2,TRBV18,.,TGTGCCAGCTCACCTTACGGGACTAGCGGGAATGAGCAGTTCTTC,CASSPYGTSGNEQFF
TRBJ2-3,TRBD2,TRBV24-1,.,TGTGCCACCAGCCTTGGGGAGGGGACGCAGTATTTT,CATSLGEGTQYF
TRBJ1-1,.,TRBV9,few,TGTGCCAGCAGCGTAGCTGGGCCTCCGAGTGATGAAGCTTTCTTT,CASSVAGPPSDEAFF
TRBJ2-3,.,TRBV4-1,.,TGCGCCAGCAGCCAAGGGATCGGGAGCGGCCGAGGGCCTAGCACAGATACGCAGTATTTT,CASSQGIGSGRGPSTDTQYF
TRBJ2-6,.,TRBV6-5,.,TGTGCCAGCAGGGCATCTGGGGCCAACGTCCTGACTTTC,CASRASGANVLTF
TRBJ2-7,.,TRBV7-9,.,TGTGCCAGCAGCTCGAGTGACAAGATCTACGAGCAGTACTTC,CASSSSDKIYEQYF
TRBJ1-1,.,TRBV6-5,.,TGTGCCAGCAGTTACAGGGGTTGGTACACTGAAGCTTTCTTT,CASSYRGWYTEAFF
TRBJ2-4,.,TRBV6-1,.,TGTGCCAGCAGTAAAGGGGGGCCGAGGATCGATCTAGCCAAAAACATTCAGTACTTC,CASSKGGPRIDLAKNIQYF
TRBJ2-3,TRBD1,TRBV5-6,.,TGTGCCAGCAGCTCCCGGGACAGGGGAAGACTCTCAGATACGCAGTATTTT,CASSSRDRGRLSDTQYF
TRBJ2-7,TRBD2,TRBV2,.,TGTGCCAGCTGCCTCTCCGGCGGGAGGGCCTACGAGCAGTACTTC,CASCLSGGRAYEQYF
TRBJ1-3,.,TRBV7-9,.,TGTGCCAGCAGCTTTCGCGGGAACTCTGGAAACACCATATATTTT,CASSFRGNSGNTIYF
TRBJ2-3,TRBD2,TRBV7-7,few,TGTGCTAGCAGCTCCTTGGGACTAGCGGGAATCACAGATACGCAGTATTTT,CASSSLGLAGITDTQYF